The 13 T cell receptor beta chains reported below all come from one sample, sequenced in a study of shared clonotypes between healthy human individuals. Positively selected for CCR7, the CD45RO-negative cells used as naive CD8 cells excluded terminally differentiated effector memory CD45RA+ cells. The method was immunoSEQ multiplex PCR; TCRdb's version includes in-frame clones alone and lacks a portion of them. The table has under 850,000 clones, nearly 95% seen once. The sequenced material came from naive CD8+ T cells sorted from blood. Receptor source: a man aged 25 to 40 in good health.

J is TRBJ2-1 and V is TRBV6-5; 7 bases agree with TRBD1. Germline CDR1 and CDR2: MNHEY and SVGAGI. V gave up 2 bases and J gave up 5 bases; unmatched junction bases: 9. The CDR3 spans 16 residues. CDR3 sequence: CASSYMTGTADNEQFF. CDR3 DNA: TGTGCCAGCAGTTACATGACAGGGACAGCCGACAATGAGCAGTTCTTC.

The chain joins TRBV19 to TRBJ1-5; TRBD1 agrees at 10 bases. Germline V gives CDR1 LNHDA, CDR2 SQIVND (reference sequence). V dropped 6 bases and J dropped 4; count of bases not matched to a gene: 6. The CDR3 sequence is 15 residues long. CDR3 DNA: TGTGCCAGTAGCACCGGGACAGGGGAAAATCAGCCCCAGCATTTT. Protein sequence: CASSTGTGENQPQHF.

The J gene is TRBJ2-6, the V gene TRBV7-6; D gene uncertain. Trimming pared 3 bases from V and 3 bases from J, leaving 3 bases between. The CDR3 length is 13 residues. Germline V gene sequence: CDR1 SGHVS, CDR2 FNYEAQ. CDR3 DNA sequence: TGTGCCAGCAGCTTTAGTGGGGCCAACGTCCTGACTTTC. This translates into CASSFSGANVLTF. Full variable domain (rest looked up from reference TRBV7-6 and TRBJ2-6): GAGVSQSPRYKVTKRGQDVALRCDPISGHVSLYWYRQALGQGPEFLTYFNYEAQQDKSGLPNDRFSAERPEGSISTLTIQRTEQRDSAMYRCASSFSGANVLTFGAGSRLTVL.

The chain is built from TRBV28 and TRBJ2-7, with 10 bases identical to TRBD1. Germline loops: CDR1 MDHEN, CDR2 SYDVKM. The CDR3 runs to 13 residues. V lost 10 bases to trimming and J lost 10 bases; unmatched junction nucleotides: 13. The CDR3 is CATMPGTGEDQYF. In DNA, the CDR3 is TGTGCCACCATGCCCGGGACAGGGGAAGACCAGTACTTC.

The J gene is TRBJ2-7, the V gene TRBV29-1, with 9 bases fitting TRBD1. V gave up 7 bases and J gave up 3 bases; unmatched junction bases: 4. Germline V CDR1 and CDR2: SQVTM, ANQGSEA. CDR3 size: 12 residues. The CDR3 nucleotides are TGCAGCGGGGTGACAGGGGGCTACGAGCAGTACTTC. Amino acids: CSGVTGGYEQYF.

Remarks on this clone: The sample has other DNA sequences that encode this CDR3 too. The V and J genes are TRBV27 and TRBJ2-3; 7 nucleotides line up with TRBD2. CDR3 length equals 14 residues. CDR1 and CDR2 (germline): MNHEY, SMNVEV (reference sequence). V trimming: 2 bases; J trimming: 3 bases; junction bases outside the gene matches: 2. The CDR3 coding sequence is TGTGCCAGCAGTTTAGTGGGAGGGACAGATACGCAGTATTTT. It codes for CASSLVGGTDTQYF.

This chain connects TRBV19 to TRBJ2-1, with 8 bases identical to TRBD1. This CDR3 is built from 13 residues. After removal of 9 bases from V and 4 bases from J, the junction contained 5 bases not matched to a gene. Germline V CDR1 and CDR2: LNHDA, SQIVND (reference sequence). The chain's CDR3 is CASDRGEYNEQFF. The CDR3, as DNA: TGTGCCAGCGACAGGGGTGAATACAATGAGCAGTTCTTC.

J is TRBJ2-1 and V is TRBV7-9; 9 nucleotides match TRBD1. This CDR3 comprises 16 residues. Germline CDR1 reads SEHNR; CDR2 reads FQNEAQ (reference sequence). After removal of 7 bases from V and 7 bases from J, the junction contained 14 bases not matched to a gene. The CDR3 DNA is TGTGCCAGCACCAAACTACGGGGACAGGGAGATAATGAGCAGTTCTTC. Amino acid sequence: CASTKLRGQGDNEQFF.

The DNA of the CDR3 is TGTGCCAGCAGTTACGGACTAGGCGAGTTCTTC. Encoded protein: CASSYGLGEFF. This sequence joins TRBV6-5 and TRBJ2-1; 7 nucleotides line up with TRBD2. Per the germline V gene, CDR1 is MNHEY and CDR2 is SVGAGI. The CDR3 is 11 residues long. V gave up 2 bases and J gave up 14 bases; unmatched junction bases: 3.

The gene calls are TRBV7-9 and TRBJ2-7; TRBD2 might be the D (5 bases). The germline V and J ends were trimmed by 5 bases and 3 bases, with 11 bases remaining between them. Germline values: CDR1 SEHNR, CDR2 FQNEAQ (reference sequence). The CDR3 has 13 residues. Here the CDR3 DNA reads TGTGCCAGCAGCCGGGAACCCAACTACGAGCAGTACTTC. It translates to CASSREPNYEQYF.

V gene TRBV29-1 combines with J gene TRBJ2-1; possibly TRBD2 for D (7 bases). V lost 7 bases and J lost 8, with 9 bases in between. Germline values: CDR1 SQVTM, CDR2 ANQGSEA. The CDR3 has 10 amino acids. DNA for the CDR3: TGCAGCGGGGGGGGCCATGAGCAGTTCTTC. Protein product: CSGGGHEQFF.

The rearrangement uses TRBV27 and TRBJ2-1; D not certain. The CDR3 totals 11 residues. Between the trimmed V and J ends, which lost 8 bases and 4 bases, there was a span of 6 bases. Germline assignment: CDR1 MNHEY and CDR2 SMNVEV (reference sequence). CDR3 sequence (DNA): TGTGCCAGCGGTAGGTACAATGAGCAGTTCTTC. This encodes CASGRYNEQFF.

This chain links TRBV28 with TRBJ1-2; D remains unclear. Germline V CDR1 and CDR2: MDHEN, SYDVKM. Trimming removed 5 bases from V and 0 bases from J, with 7 bases in between. The CDR3 has 13 amino acids. CDR3 sequence reads: CASSPTSNYGYTF. CDR3 in DNA: TGTGCCAGCAGTCCAACATCTAACTATGGCTACACCTTC.